The rows below give T cell receptor beta chains drawn from one sample of a study of blood T cell repertoires in COVID-19. Some clones are missing from TCRdb's copy, which holds only in-frame ones; the method was immunoSEQ multiplex PCR. This sample has about 300,000 clones, with 75% to 90% found just once. The sequenced sample consisted of PBMCs or T cells enriched from blood (not recorded which). The receptors derive from a young woman who had been exposed to COVID-19. The CDR3 runs from the conserved cysteine through the conserved F or W. The order of the fields is V gene, clone size, J gene, D gene, CDR3 DNA, CDR3 protein. A D gene is named only where the DNA matches it firmly. The size entry is marked missing in some rows and otherwise reads once, few, many or a size class.

v_gene: TRBV6-4; abundance: -; j_gene: TRBJ1-1; d_gene: TRBD1; CDR3nt: TGTGCCAGCAGGGATTACAGGGGAGAGGCTTTCTTT; CDR3aa: CASRDYRGEAFF
v_gene: TRBV3-1/TRBV3-2; abundance: once; j_gene: TRBJ2-1; d_gene: TRBD2; CDR3nt: TGTGCCAGCAGCCACGGCCGGACTAGCGGGGCGCGGGATGAGCAGTTCTTC; CDR3aa: CASSHGRTSGARDEQFF
v_gene: TRBV7-2; abundance: -; j_gene: TRBJ2-5; d_gene: -; CDR3nt: TGTGCCAGCAGCTTACTGAATGACTTGCAAGAGACCCAGTACTTC; CDR3aa: CASSLLNDLQETQYF
v_gene: TRBV2; abundance: -; j_gene: TRBJ2-4; d_gene: -; CDR3nt: TGTGCCAGCAAGAGGAAACCGGAGGGGATCGGGGTAGCCAAAAACATTCAGTACTTC; CDR3aa: CASKRKPEGIGVAKNIQYF
v_gene: TRBV12-5; abundance: -; j_gene: TRBJ2-1; d_gene: -; CDR3nt: TGTGCTAGTACTCCCGGGTATGGCAATGAGCAGTTCTTC; CDR3aa: CASTPGYGNEQFF
v_gene: TRBV19; abundance: -; j_gene: TRBJ2-2; d_gene: -; CDR3nt: TGTGCCACCCTCGGAATAGCCGCCGGGGAGCTGTTTTTT; CDR3aa: CATLGIAAGELFF
v_gene: TRBV28; abundance: -; j_gene: TRBJ2-6; d_gene: -; CDR3nt: TGTGCCAGCAGGGAGGGCGCTGGGGCCAACGTCCTGACTTTC; CDR3aa: CASREGAGANVLTF
v_gene: TRBV4-1; abundance: -; j_gene: TRBJ2-1; d_gene: TRBD1; CDR3nt: TGCGCCAGCAGCCAAGTCGACAGGACAGGGGGCAATGAGCAGTTCTTC; CDR3aa: CASSQVDRTGGNEQFF
v_gene: TRBV6-2/TRBV6-3; abundance: -; j_gene: TRBJ1-5; d_gene: TRBD1; CDR3nt: TGTGCCAGCAGTCAGCAGGGACAGGGGGTTGGTCAGCCCCAGCATTTT; CDR3aa: CASSQQGQGVGQPQHF
v_gene: TRBV7-9; abundance: -; j_gene: TRBJ1-2; d_gene: -; CDR3nt: TGTGCCAGCAGCTTAGCTAACAGGGATGGCTACACCTTC; CDR3aa: CASSLANRDGYTF
v_gene: TRBV27; abundance: once; j_gene: TRBJ1-4; d_gene: -; CDR3nt: TGTGCCAGCACCCGAGCGGGGGGCTATGAAAAACTGTTTTTT; CDR3aa: CASTRAGGYEKLFF
v_gene: TRBV19; abundance: -; j_gene: TRBJ2-3; d_gene: -; CDR3nt: TGTGCCAGTAGTATAGAGCGGGGGCGGGGAGATACGCAGTATTTT; CDR3aa: CASSIERGRGDTQYF
v_gene: TRBV7-3; abundance: -; j_gene: TRBJ2-2; d_gene: TRBD1; CDR3nt: TGTGCCAGCAGCGGACAGGGGGCCGGGGAGCTGTTTTTT; CDR3aa: CASSGQGAGELFF
v_gene: TRBV7-3; abundance: -; j_gene: TRBJ2-5; d_gene: TRBD1; CDR3nt: TGTGCCAGCAGCCAGACAGGGGCGGGGGAGACCCAGTACTTC; CDR3aa: CASSQTGAGETQYF
v_gene: TRBV19; abundance: -; j_gene: TRBJ2-2; d_gene: TRBD1; CDR3nt: TGTGCCATTGCGACAGGGGGCCCCACCGGGGAGCTGTTTTTT; CDR3aa: CAIATGGPTGELFF
v_gene: TRBV5-1; abundance: few; j_gene: TRBJ2-7; d_gene: -; CDR3nt: TGCGCCAGCAGCGCGTCCTACGAGCAGTACTTC; CDR3aa: CASSASYEQYF
v_gene: TRBV1; abundance: once; j_gene: TRBJ1-1; d_gene: -; CDR3nt: TGCACCAGCAGCCAAGATCTAACAGGGTGGGTTCGAGTATCGGACACTGAAGCTTTCTTT; CDR3aa: CTSSQDLTGWVRVSDTEAFF
v_gene: TRBV19; abundance: -; j_gene: TRBJ2-3; d_gene: TRBD2; CDR3nt: TGTGCCAGTAGTATCCTAGCGGGGCAAACAGATACGCAGTATTTT; CDR3aa: CASSILAGQTDTQYF
v_gene: TRBV19; abundance: -; j_gene: TRBJ2-7; d_gene: -; CDR3nt: TGTGCCAGTAGTATTCGATCTCCGGACGAGCAGTACTTC; CDR3aa: CASSIRSPDEQYF
v_gene: TRBV27; abundance: -; j_gene: TRBJ1-1; d_gene: -; CDR3nt: TGTGCCAGCAGTTTAGGGCAGGGATTTAGGACTGAAGCTTTCTTT; CDR3aa: CASSLGQGFRTEAFF
v_gene: TRBV5-1; abundance: -; j_gene: TRBJ1-1; d_gene: -; CDR3nt: TGCGCCAGCAGCCCGTTTATGAACACTGAAGCTTTCTTT; CDR3aa: CASSPFMNTEAFF
v_gene: TRBV29-1; abundance: -; j_gene: TRBJ2-7; d_gene: -; CDR3nt: TGCAGCGTTGAAACTTCGGTATTTCTTGAGCAGTACTTC; CDR3aa: CSVETSVFLEQYF
v_gene: TRBV7-3; abundance: few; j_gene: TRBJ2-5; d_gene: -; CDR3nt: TGTGCCAGCAGCTTGGGTTGGGTGGGCTCGAGGGAGGAGACCCAGTACTTC; CDR3aa: CASSLGWVGSREETQYF
v_gene: TRBV12-3/TRBV12-4; abundance: -; j_gene: TRBJ1-1; d_gene: -; CDR3nt: TGTGCCAGCAGTTTTATGTATAACACTGAAGCTTTCTTT; CDR3aa: CASSFMYNTEAFF
v_gene: TRBV19; abundance: -; j_gene: TRBJ1-5; d_gene: -; CDR3nt: TGTGCCAGTAATCGGGGAGCGGATAGCAATCAGCCCCAGCATTTT; CDR3aa: CASNRGADSNQPQHF
v_gene: TRBV19; abundance: -; j_gene: TRBJ1-1; d_gene: -; CDR3nt: TGTGCCAGTAGTATTTGGGGCGACACTGAAGCTTTCTTT; CDR3aa: CASSIWGDTEAFF
v_gene: TRBV28; abundance: -; j_gene: TRBJ2-7; d_gene: TRBD1; CDR3nt: TGTGCCAGCAGTACGGGACAGGGGTCTTACGAGCAGTACTTC; CDR3aa: CASSTGQGSYEQYF
v_gene: TRBV7-9; abundance: -; j_gene: TRBJ2-7; d_gene: TRBD1; CDR3nt: TGTGCCAGCAGCCAGGGACAGGCGAACAATTACGAGCAGTACTTC; CDR3aa: CASSQGQANNYEQYF
v_gene: TRBV7-3; abundance: -; j_gene: TRBJ2-1; d_gene: -; CDR3nt: TGTGCCAGCAGCCCAGAGTGGCGGAACAATGAGCAGTTCTTC; CDR3aa: CASSPEWRNNEQFF
v_gene: TRBV19; abundance: -; j_gene: TRBJ1-6; d_gene: TRBD1; CDR3nt: TGTGCCAGTAGTACCAAACATGGACAGGGAAATTCACCCCTCCACTTT; CDR3aa: CASSTKHGQGNSPLHF
v_gene: TRBV7-3; abundance: -; j_gene: TRBJ2-5; d_gene: TRBD1; CDR3nt: TGTGCCAGCGCCACAGGGGGCCAAGAGACCCAGTACTTC; CDR3aa: CASATGGQETQYF
v_gene: TRBV7-3; abundance: -; j_gene: TRBJ2-2; d_gene: TRBD1; CDR3nt: TGTGCCAGCAGCCAACAGGGGTCGAACACCGGGGAGCTGTTTTTT; CDR3aa: CASSQQGSNTGELFF
v_gene: TRBV7-9; abundance: -; j_gene: TRBJ1-6; d_gene: -; CDR3nt: TGTGCCAGCAGCTTCCCCAACCGGGATACACCCCTCCACTTT; CDR3aa: CASSFPNRDTPLHF
v_gene: TRBV5-8; abundance: -; j_gene: TRBJ1-5; d_gene: TRBD1; CDR3nt: TGTGCCAGCAGCTTGGGGGACAGGGCGGGTCAGCCCCAGCATTTT; CDR3aa: CASSLGDRAGQPQHF
v_gene: TRBV4-2; abundance: -; j_gene: TRBJ1-6; d_gene: -; CDR3nt: TGTGCCAGCAGCCAAGAGGGGGCAAGTAATTCACCCCTCCACTTT; CDR3aa: CASSQEGASNSPLHF
v_gene: TRBV7-9; abundance: -; j_gene: TRBJ1-3; d_gene: -; CDR3nt: TGTGCCAGCAGCTTACAAGGAGGGCTGCGCTCTGGAAACACCATATATTTT; CDR3aa: CASSLQGGLRSGNTIYF
v_gene: TRBV5-6; abundance: -; j_gene: TRBJ2-3; d_gene: -; CDR3nt: TGTGCCAGCAGCTTGGTATCAGATACGCAGTATTTT; CDR3aa: CASSLVSDTQYF